Sequencing of this T cell receptor (beta chain) was carried out in a study of blood T cells in healthy people across ages. PCR was performed a second time for about 6 to 11 cycles using a sample-barcoded 5' primer and a J-beta primer mix. TCRdb passed the 5' RACE reads through MiXCR, listing each CDR3 protein once. The sample holds about 760,000 distinct CDR3 sequences, roughly three fifths seen once. Donors each provided roughly 9.6 milliliters of peripheral blood. The V end lost 4 bases, the J end lost 4 bases, and 10 bases lay between the germline ends. This CDR3 is 13 amino acids long. From germline, CDR1 is SGHTA and CDR2 FQGTGA.

The sequence came from a man aged 40-49 years in good health. The gene calls are TRBV7-3 and TRBJ1-1, with D possibly being TRBD1 (5 bases). Sequencing was carried out using blood. The CDR3: CASSSKRGTEAFF. DNA of the CDR3: TGTGCCAGCAGCTCCAAAAGGGGCACTGAAGCTTTCTTT.